The rows below give T cell receptor beta chains drawn from one sample of a study of T-cell memory formation after mild COVID-19. TCRdb itself ran the 5' RACE reads through MiXCR, one entry per CDR3 protein. The sample shows 65,000 to 90,000 distinct CDR3 sequences, approximately 15% of them seen only once. The sample taken for sequencing was PBMCs or a T cell subset sorted from them (not recorded which). These receptors originate from an adult woman who had mild COVID-19 (a few samples of this study predate the infection). Cell type and time point are not known. The CDR3 runs from the conserved cysteine through the conserved F or W. The D gene is left open where the match is weak. The size field is filled for only some rows; it gives once, few, many or a size class.

v_call,d_call,clone_size,j_call,cdr3_aa,cdr3_nt
TRBV5-4,-,-,TRBJ2-2,CASSSGFPGELFF,TGTGCCAGCAGCTCTGGTTTCCCCGGGGAGCTGTTTTTT
TRBV4-1,TRBD1,many,TRBJ2-2,CASSFDRAPGELFF,TGCGCCAGCAGCTTTGACAGGGCCCCCGGGGAGCTGTTTTTT
TRBV21-1,-,few,TRBJ2-1,CASSKGRGMSEQFF,TGTGCCAGCAGCAAGGGTAGGGGAATGAGTGAGCAGTTCTTC
TRBV6-5,TRBD2,-,TRBJ2-1,CASSPTSGGFPNEQFF,TGTGCCAGCAGCCCGACTAGCGGGGGGTTTCCCAATGAGCAGTTCTTC
TRBV6-5,-,-,TRBJ1-2,CASSYSLDYGYTF,TGTGCCAGCAGTTACTCGCTGGACTATGGCTACACCTTC
TRBV5-1,-,few,TRBJ1-1,CASSPTLSLGGTEAFF,TGCGCCAGCAGCCCTACTTTAAGCCTCGGGGGGACTGAAGCTTTCTTT
TRBV27,-,few,TRBJ1-1,CASSSQSAQNTEAFF,TGTGCCAGCAGTTCCCAGTCAGCCCAGAACACTGAAGCTTTCTTT
TRBV5-6,-,-,TRBJ1-1,CASSPFMMNTEAFF,TGTGCCAGCAGCCCTTTTATGATGAACACTGAAGCTTTCTTT
TRBV7-2,-,many,TRBJ2-7,CASSSQGLLDSYEQYF,TGTGCCAGCAGCTCCCAGGGACTTTTGGACTCCTACGAGCAGTACTTC
TRBV7-9,TRBD1,few,TRBJ1-2,CASSFFGQGKVGYTF,TGTGCCAGCAGCTTCTTTGGACAGGGGAAGGTTGGCTACACCTTC
TRBV24-1,-,-,TRBJ2-2,CATSDFIGNSGELFF,TGTGCCACCAGTGATTTCATCGGGAATAGCGGGGAGCTGTTTTTT
TRBV7-8,-,-,TRBJ1-2,CASSARVGGYGYTF,TGTGCCAGCAGCGCACGGGTGGGGGGGTATGGCTACACCTTC
TRBV7-6,TRBD1,few,TRBJ2-7,CASSRADRGYEQYF,TGTGCCAGCAGCCGAGCGGACAGGGGCTACGAGCAGTACTTC
TRBV15,-,-,TRBJ2-3,CATSRDSATSTDTQYF,TGTGCCACCAGCAGAGATTCAGCGACTTCCACAGATACGCAGTATTTT
TRBV20-1,-,few,TRBJ1-2,CSAPVGQGSYGYTF,TGCAGTGCTCCAGTAGGCCAGGGAAGCTATGGCTACACCTTC
TRBV4-1,-,few,TRBJ1-1,CASSQAGVANTEAFF,TGCGCCAGCAGCCAAGCGGGGGTGGCGAACACTGAAGCTTTCTTT
TRBV6-1,-,-,TRBJ1-1,CASIPPGDGGTEAFF,TGTGCCAGCATCCCACCCGGGGACGGGGGGACTGAAGCTTTCTTT
TRBV9,-,-,TRBJ2-7,CASSVDGEDEQYF,TGTGCCAGCAGCGTAGACGGGGAGGACGAGCAGTACTTC
TRBV9,TRBD2,many,TRBJ2-3,CASSASGSGTDTQYF,TGTGCCAGCAGCGCGAGCGGGAGTGGCACAGATACGCAGTATTTT
TRBV20-1,-,many,TRBJ1-1,CSARDLRGRNTEAFF,TGCAGTGCTAGAGATCTTCGGGGAAGGAACACTGAAGCTTTCTTT
TRBV6-2/TRBV6-3,TRBD1,-,TRBJ2-7,CASSYSTGQTYEQYF,TGTGCCAGCAGTTACTCGACGGGACAGACCTACGAGCAGTACTTC
TRBV6-1,TRBD2,few,TRBJ2-7,CASSDGGINEQYF,TGTGCCAGCAGTGACGGGGGGATCAACGAGCAGTACTTC
TRBV6-1,-,-,TRBJ2-1,CASSDGTAQLHEQFF,TGTGCCAGCAGTGATGGAACAGCTCAGCTCCATGAGCAGTTCTTC
TRBV5-1,TRBD1,few,TRBJ1-1,CASSLTGMNTEAFF,TGCGCCAGCAGCCTGACAGGGATGAACACTGAAGCTTTCTTT
TRBV7-6,-,-,TRBJ2-5,CASSPSGGPGAHQETQYF,TGTGCCAGCAGCCCCAGTGGGGGACCGGGGGCCCACCAAGAGACCCAGTACTTC
TRBV6-5,-,few,TRBJ2-7,CASTADSGYEQYF,TGTGCCAGCACCGCGGACAGCGGGTACGAGCAGTACTTC
TRBV29-1,-,many,TRBJ2-5,CSVEGCQETQYF,TGCAGCGTTGAGGGCTGTCAAGAGACCCAGTACTTC
TRBV4-1,-,-,TRBJ2-7,CASSQDPGGDYEQYF,TGCGCCAGCAGCCAAGATCCAGGGGGGGACTACGAGCAGTACTTC
TRBV7-9,-,few,TRBJ1-1,CASSHQDGENTEAFF,TGTGCCAGCAGCCACCAGGATGGGGAGAACACTGAAGCTTTCTTT
TRBV5-6,TRBD2,many,TRBJ2-7,CASSLGTSVHEQYF,TGTGCCAGCAGCTTGGGGACTAGCGTCCACGAGCAGTACTTC
TRBV7-9,TRBD1,few,TRBJ2-3,CASSPLPRGPNTDTQYF,TGTGCCAGCAGCCCCCTGCCCAGGGGGCCAAACACAGATACGCAGTATTTT
TRBV7-8,-,-,TRBJ1-3,CASSLEGGAFGNTIYF,TGTGCCAGCAGCTTAGAGGGGGGGGCGTTTGGAAACACCATATATTTT
TRBV5-6,-,-,TRBJ1-2,CASSLEQDYGYTF,TGTGCCAGCAGCTTGGAACAGGACTATGGCTACACCTTC
TRBV5-1,-,few,TRBJ2-7,CASNHGFDSYEQYF,TGCGCCAGCAACCACGGTTTCGACTCCTACGAGCAGTACTTC
TRBV4-1,TRBD2,many,TRBJ2-7,CASSQEASAGLAGSSYEQYF,TGCGCCAGCAGCCAAGAGGCAAGTGCGGGACTAGCGGGTAGCTCCTACGAGCAGTACTTC
TRBV4-2,-,once,TRBJ2-7,CASSQELASYEQYF,TGTGCCAGCAGCCAAGAATTGGCCTCCTACGAGCAGTACTTC
TRBV6-6,-,medium-sized,TRBJ1-2,CASSYLDGNYGYTF,TGTGCCAGCAGTTACTTGGACGGCAACTATGGCTACACCTTC
TRBV24-1,TRBD2,few,TRBJ2-1,CATSGLREGEQFF,TGTGCCACCAGTGGCCTGCGGGAGGGCGAGCAGTTCTTC
TRBV5-1,-,-,TRBJ2-1,CASSSPGYNEQFF,TGCGCCAGCAGCTCACCAGGGTACAATGAGCAGTTCTTC
TRBV6-5,-,-,TRBJ1-2,CASSSQGVYGYTF,TGTGCCAGCAGTTCCCAGGGAGTCTATGGCTACACCTTC
TRBV30,-,few,TRBJ2-1,CAWSGPAYNEQFF,TGTGCCTGGAGTGGGCCAGCCTACAATGAGCAGTTCTTC
TRBV3-1,TRBD1,few,TRBJ1-2,CASSQDFGQAIFYKYGYTF,TGTGCCAGCAGCCAAGATTTCGGACAGGCGATATTCTACAAATATGGCTACACCTTC
TRBV7-9,TRBD1,-,TRBJ2-1,CASSPGTDPYNEQFF,TGTGCCAGCAGCCCCGGGACAGATCCCTACAATGAGCAGTTCTTC
TRBV2,-,once,TRBJ1-6,CASSEYRDNSPLHF,TGTGCCAGCAGTGAGTACAGGGATAATTCACCCCTCCACTTT
TRBV3-1,TRBD1,-,TRBJ2-7,CASSHVGTGIYEQYF,TGTGCCAGCAGCCATGTCGGGACAGGGATCTACGAGCAGTACTTC
TRBV5-1,TRBD1,-,TRBJ2-7,CASSGGTGGYEQYF,TGCGCCAGCAGCGGCGGGACAGGGGGGTACGAGCAGTACTTC
TRBV18,-,few,TRBJ2-3,CASSRLVGEETDTQYF,TGTGCCAGCTCTCGGCTAGTCGGGGAAGAAACAGATACGCAGTATTTT
TRBV6-5,TRBD2,few,TRBJ2-2,CASSPYYYREGTGELFF,TGTGCCAGCAGCCCGTACTATTATCGGGAGGGAACCGGGGAGCTGTTTTTT
TRBV12-5,-,few,TRBJ2-1,CASSGETVPYNEQFF,TGTGCTAGTAGCGGAGAGACAGTACCTTACAATGAGCAGTTCTTC